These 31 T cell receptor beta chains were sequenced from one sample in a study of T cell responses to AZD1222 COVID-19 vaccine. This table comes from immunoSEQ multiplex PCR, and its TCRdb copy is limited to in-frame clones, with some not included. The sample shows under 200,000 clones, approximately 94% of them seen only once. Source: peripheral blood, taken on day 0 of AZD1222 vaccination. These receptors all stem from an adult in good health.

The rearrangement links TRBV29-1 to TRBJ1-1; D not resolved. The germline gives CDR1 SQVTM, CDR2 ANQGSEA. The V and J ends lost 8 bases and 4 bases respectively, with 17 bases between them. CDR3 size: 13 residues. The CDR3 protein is CSTVPVKATEAFF. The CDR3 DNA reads TGCAGCACCGTACCTGTGAAGGCCACTGAAGCTTTCTTT. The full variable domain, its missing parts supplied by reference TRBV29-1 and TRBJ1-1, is SAVISQKPSRDICQRGTSLTIQCQVDSQVTMMFWYRQQPGQSLTLIATANQGSEATYESGFVIDKFPISRPNLTFSTLTVSNMSPEDSSIYLCSTVPVKATEAFFGQGTRLTVV.

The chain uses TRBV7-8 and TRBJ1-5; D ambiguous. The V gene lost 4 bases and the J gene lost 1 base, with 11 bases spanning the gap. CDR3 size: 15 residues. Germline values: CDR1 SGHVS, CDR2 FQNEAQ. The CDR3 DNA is TGTGCCAGCAGCTCCTTGGGTTCCAGCAATCAGCCCCAGCATTTT. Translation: CASSSLGSSNQPQHF. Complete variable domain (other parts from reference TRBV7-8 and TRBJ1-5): GAGVSQSPRYKVAKRGQDVALRCDPISGHVSLFWYQQALGQGPEFLTYFQNEAQLDKSGLPSDRFFAERPEGSVSTLKIQRTQQEDSAVYLCASSSLGSSNQPQHFGDGTRLSIL.

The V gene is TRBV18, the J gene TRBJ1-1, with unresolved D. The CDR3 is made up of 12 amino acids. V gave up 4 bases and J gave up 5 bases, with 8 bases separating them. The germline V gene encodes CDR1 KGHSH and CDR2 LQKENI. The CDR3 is CASSLTGTEAFF. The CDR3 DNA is TGTGCCAGCTCACTCACGGGGACTGAAGCTTTCTTT.

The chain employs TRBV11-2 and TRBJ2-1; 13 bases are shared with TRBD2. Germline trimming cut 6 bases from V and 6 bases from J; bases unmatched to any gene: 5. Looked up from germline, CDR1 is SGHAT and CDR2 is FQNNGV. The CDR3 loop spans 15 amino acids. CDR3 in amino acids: CASSRTSGSPNEQFF. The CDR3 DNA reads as TGTGCCAGCAGTCGGACTAGCGGGAGCCCCAATGAGCAGTTCTTC.

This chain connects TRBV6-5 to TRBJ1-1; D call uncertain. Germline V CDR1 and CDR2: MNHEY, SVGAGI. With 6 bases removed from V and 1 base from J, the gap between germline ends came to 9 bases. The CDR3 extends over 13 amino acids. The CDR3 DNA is TGTGCCAGCAGGCTTAGGACGAACACTGAAGCTTTCTTT. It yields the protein CASRLRTNTEAFF.

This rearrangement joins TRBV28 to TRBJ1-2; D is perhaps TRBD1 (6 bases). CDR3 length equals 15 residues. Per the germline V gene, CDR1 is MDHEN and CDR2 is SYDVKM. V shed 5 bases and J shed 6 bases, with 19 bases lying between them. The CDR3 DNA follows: TGTGCCAGCAGTCTTGCGGACAGAAGAAAGGATGGCTACACCTTC. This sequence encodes CASSLADRRKDGYTF.

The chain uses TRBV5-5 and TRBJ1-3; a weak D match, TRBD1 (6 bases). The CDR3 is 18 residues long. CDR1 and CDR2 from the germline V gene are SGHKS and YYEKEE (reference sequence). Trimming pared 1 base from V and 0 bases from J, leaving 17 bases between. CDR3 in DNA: TGTGCCAGCAGCTTGATCACTTCGGGGGCGCACTCTGGAAACACCATATATTTT. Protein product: CASSLITSGAHSGNTIYF.

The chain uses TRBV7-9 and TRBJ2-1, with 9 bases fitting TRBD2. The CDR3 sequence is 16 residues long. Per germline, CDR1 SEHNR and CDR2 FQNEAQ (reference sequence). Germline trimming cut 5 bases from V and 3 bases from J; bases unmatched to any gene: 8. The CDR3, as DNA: TGTGCCAGCAGCCCTTTAGCGGGAGAGGACTACAATGAGCAGTTCTTC. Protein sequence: CASSPLAGEDYNEQFF.

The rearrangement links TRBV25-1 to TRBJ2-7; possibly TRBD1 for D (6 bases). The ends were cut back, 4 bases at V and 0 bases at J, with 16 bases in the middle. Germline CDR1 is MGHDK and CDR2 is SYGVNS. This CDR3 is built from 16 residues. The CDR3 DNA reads TGTGCCAGCAGTGCGCCGACAGGTACCCCCTCCTACGAGCAGTACTTC. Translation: CASSAPTGTPSYEQYF.

The chain's CDR3 is CASSPGKRSGNTIYF. The CDR3 DNA follows: TGTGCCAGCAGTCCAGGGAAAAGGTCTGGAAACACCATATATTTT. The rearrangement uses TRBV28 and TRBJ1-3, with D possibly matching TRBD1 (5 bases). Trimming stripped 5 bases from V and 1 base from J, with 12 bases between. This CDR3 region has 15 residues. Germline V gene data show CDR1 as MDHEN and CDR2 as SYDVKM.

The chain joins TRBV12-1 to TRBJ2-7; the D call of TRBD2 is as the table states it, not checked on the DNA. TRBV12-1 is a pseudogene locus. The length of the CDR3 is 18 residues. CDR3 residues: CASSFETSGRENLGEQYF. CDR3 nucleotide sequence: TGTGCCAGCAGCTTTGAGACTAGCGGGAGGGAAAACCTTGGGGAGCAGTACTTC.

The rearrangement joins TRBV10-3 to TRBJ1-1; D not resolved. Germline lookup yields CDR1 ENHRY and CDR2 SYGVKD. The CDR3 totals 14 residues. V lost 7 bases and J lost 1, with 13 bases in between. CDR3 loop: CAITRELKNTEAFF. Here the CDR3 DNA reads TGTGCCATCACTCGAGAGCTCAAGAACACTGAAGCTTTCTTT.

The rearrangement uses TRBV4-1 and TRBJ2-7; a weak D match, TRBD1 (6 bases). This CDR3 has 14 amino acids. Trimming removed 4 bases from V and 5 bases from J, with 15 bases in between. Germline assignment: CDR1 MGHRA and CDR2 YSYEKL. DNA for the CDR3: TGCGCCAGCAGCCCCTTAACAGGGTACGACGAGCAGTACTTC. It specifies CASSPLTGYDEQYF.

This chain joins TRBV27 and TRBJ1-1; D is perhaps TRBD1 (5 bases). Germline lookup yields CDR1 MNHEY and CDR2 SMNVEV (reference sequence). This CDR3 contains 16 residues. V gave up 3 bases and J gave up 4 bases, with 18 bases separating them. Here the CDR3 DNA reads TGTGCCAGCAGTTTCGGGACGGGCTGGGGGGGCACTGAAGCTTTCTTT. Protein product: CASSFGTGWGGTEAFF.

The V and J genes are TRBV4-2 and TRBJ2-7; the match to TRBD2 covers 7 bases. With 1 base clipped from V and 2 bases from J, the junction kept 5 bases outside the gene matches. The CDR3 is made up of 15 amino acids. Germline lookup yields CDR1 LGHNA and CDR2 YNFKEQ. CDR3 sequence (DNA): TGTGCCAGCAGCCAAGGGACCCTAGCGGCCTACGAGCAGTACTTC. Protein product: CASSQGTLAAYEQYF.

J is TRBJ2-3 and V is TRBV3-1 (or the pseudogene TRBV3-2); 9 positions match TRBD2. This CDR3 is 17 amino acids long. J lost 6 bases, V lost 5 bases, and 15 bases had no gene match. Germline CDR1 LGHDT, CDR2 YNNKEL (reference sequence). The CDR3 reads CASSKAGGSGSSDTQYF. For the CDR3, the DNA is TGTGCCAGCAGCAAAGCGGGAGGCTCGGGTTCGTCGGATACGCAGTATTTT.

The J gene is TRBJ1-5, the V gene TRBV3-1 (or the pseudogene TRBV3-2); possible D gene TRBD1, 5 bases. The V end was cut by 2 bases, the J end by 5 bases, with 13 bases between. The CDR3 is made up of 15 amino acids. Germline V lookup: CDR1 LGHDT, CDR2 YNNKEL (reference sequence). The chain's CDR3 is CASSQTDSPYQPQHF. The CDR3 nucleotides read TGTGCCAGCAGCCAAACCGACAGCCCTTATCAGCCCCAGCATTTT.

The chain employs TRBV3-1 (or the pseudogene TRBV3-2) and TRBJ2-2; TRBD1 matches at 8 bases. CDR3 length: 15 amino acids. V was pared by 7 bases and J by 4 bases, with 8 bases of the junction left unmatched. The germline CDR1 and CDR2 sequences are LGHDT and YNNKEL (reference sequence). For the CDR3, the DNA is TGTGCCAGCACCAGGACAGGGTTTGGCACCGGGGAGCTGTTTTTT. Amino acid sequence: CASTRTGFGTGELFF.

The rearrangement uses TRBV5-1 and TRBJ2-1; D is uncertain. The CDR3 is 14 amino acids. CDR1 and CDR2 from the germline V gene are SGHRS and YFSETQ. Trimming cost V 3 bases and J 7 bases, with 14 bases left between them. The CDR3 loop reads CASSSGPASNEQFF. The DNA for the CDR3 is TGCGCCAGCAGCTCTGGACCAGCGAGTAATGAGCAGTTCTTC.

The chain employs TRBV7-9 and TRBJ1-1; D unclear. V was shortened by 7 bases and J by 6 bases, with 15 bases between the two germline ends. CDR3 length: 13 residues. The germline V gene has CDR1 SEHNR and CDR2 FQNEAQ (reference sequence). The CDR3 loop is CASTEQRSAEAFF. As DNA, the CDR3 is TGTGCCAGCACCGAACAGCGGTCCGCTGAAGCTTTCTTT.

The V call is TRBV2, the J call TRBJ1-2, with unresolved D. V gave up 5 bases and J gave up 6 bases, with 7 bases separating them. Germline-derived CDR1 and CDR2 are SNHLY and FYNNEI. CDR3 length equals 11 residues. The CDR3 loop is CASSRRNGYTF. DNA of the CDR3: TGTGCCAGCAGTAGACGGAATGGCTACACCTTC.

The CDR3 sequence is CASSMGQNTEAFF. Here the CDR3 DNA reads TGTGCCAGTAGTATGGGACAGAACACTGAAGCTTTCTTT. The J gene is TRBJ1-1, the V gene TRBV19; D may be TRBD1 (6 bases). The ends were cut back, 3 bases at V and 1 base at J, with 6 bases in the middle. From germline, CDR1 is LNHDA and CDR2 SQIVND (reference sequence). There are 13 residues in the CDR3.

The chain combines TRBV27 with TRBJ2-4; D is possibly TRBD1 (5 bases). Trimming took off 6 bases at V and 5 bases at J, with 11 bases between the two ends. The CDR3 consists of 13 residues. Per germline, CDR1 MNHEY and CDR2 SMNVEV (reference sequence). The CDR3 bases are TGTGCCAGCAGCTCCAGGGTGGAAAACATTCAGTACTTC. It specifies CASSSRVENIQYF.

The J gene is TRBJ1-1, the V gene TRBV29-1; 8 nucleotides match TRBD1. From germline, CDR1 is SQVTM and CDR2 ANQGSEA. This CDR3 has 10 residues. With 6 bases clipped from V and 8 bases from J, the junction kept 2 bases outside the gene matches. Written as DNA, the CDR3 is TGCAGCGTCGCAGGGGGCGAAGCTTTCTTT. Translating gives CSVAGGEAFF.

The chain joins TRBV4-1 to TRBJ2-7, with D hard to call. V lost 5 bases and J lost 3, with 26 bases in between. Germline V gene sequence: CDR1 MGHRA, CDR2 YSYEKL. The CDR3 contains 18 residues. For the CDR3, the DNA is TGCGCCAGCAGCGGAACCCGCCTTGTGGATGGGTTTAACTACGAGCAGTACTTC. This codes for CASSGTRLVDGFNYEQYF.

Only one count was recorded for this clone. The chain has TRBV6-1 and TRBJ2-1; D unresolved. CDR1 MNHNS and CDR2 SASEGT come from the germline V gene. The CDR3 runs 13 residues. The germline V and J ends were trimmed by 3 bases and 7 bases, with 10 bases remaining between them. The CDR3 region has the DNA TGTGCCAGCAGTGACCGACTTGGTAATGAGCAGTTCTTC. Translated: CASSDRLGNEQFF.

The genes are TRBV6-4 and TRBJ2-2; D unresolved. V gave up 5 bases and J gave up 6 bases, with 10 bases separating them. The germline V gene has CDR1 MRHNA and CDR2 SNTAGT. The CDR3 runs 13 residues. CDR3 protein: CASSSSQAGELFF. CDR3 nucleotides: TGTGCCAGCAGTAGTTCGCAGGCCGGGGAGCTGTTTTTT.

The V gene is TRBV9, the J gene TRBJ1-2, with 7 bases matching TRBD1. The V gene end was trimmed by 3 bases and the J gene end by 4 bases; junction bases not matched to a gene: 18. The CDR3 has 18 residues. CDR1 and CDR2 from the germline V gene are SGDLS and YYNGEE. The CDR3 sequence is CASSDTGWQAGGPYGYTF. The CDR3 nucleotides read TGTGCCAGCAGCGACACGGGGTGGCAGGCAGGGGGGCCCTATGGCTACACCTTC.

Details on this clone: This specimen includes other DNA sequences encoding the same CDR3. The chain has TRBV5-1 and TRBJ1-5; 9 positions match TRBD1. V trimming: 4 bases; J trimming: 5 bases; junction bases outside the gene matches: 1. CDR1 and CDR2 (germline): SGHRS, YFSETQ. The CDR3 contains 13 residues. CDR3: CASSRTGDQPQHF. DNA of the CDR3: TGCGCCAGCAGCCGGACAGGGGATCAGCCCCAGCATTTT.

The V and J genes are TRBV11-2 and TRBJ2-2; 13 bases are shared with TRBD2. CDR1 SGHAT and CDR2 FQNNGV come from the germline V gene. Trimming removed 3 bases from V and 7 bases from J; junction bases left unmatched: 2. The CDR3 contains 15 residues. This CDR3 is CASSLTSGRNGELFF. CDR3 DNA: TGTGCCAGCAGCTTGACTAGCGGGAGGAACGGGGAGCTGTTTTTT.

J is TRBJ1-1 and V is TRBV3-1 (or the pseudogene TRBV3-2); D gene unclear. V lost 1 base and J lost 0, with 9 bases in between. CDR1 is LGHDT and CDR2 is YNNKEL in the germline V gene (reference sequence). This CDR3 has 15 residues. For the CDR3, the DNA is TGTGCCAGCAGCCAAGCTGCAGTGATGAACACTGAAGCTTTCTTT. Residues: CASSQAAVMNTEAFF.